This TCR beta chain is drawn from a study of spatial heterogeneity in lung cancer. Study at large: Unique TCR and UMI combinations averaged more than ten appearances each in raw reads.

Time point specified: blood at routine non-recurrence follow-up after resection. Extraction of whole RNA from tumor, nontumor lung or frozen PBMC preceded unsorted sequencing. Findings and limits, study-wide: Tumor TCRs that were ubiquitous and expanded showed up in blood more at resection than follow-up.

Each CDR3 protein is one row after TCRdb ran MiXCR on the 5' RACE reads. The sample yields tens of thousands of distinct CDR3 sequences, about 11% seen once. The germline gives CDR1 DFQATT, CDR2 SNEGSKA (reference sequence). There are 13 residues in the CDR3. Trimming shortened V by 2 bases and J by 5 bases, and 12 bases separated the two germline ends. This clonotype was seen many times. What it binds is not known. Material: PBMCs, obtained at follow-up. The chain combines TRBV20-1 with TRBJ2-5; D is perhaps TRBD1 (6 bases). The clonotype originates from a male donor with early-stage non-small cell lung cancer. Here the CDR3 reads CSARLGGGETQYF. In DNA, the CDR3 is TGCAGTGCTAGATTAGGGGGTGGGGAGACCCAGTACTTC.